Shown below are 9 T cell receptor beta chains from a single sample sequenced in a study of technical replicates of blood from a few donors. The data were produced by immunoSEQ multiplex PCR, yet TCRdb's version contains in-frame clones alone and is incomplete. The sample has roughly 50,000 clones; around 93% are singletons. The sequenced material came from PBMCs. Receptors originate from a human donor in good health. Some clones in this sample may be carry-over from other donors' samples.

V is TRBV7-8 and J is TRBJ2-3, with 8 positions matching TRBD2. Germline V gene data show CDR1 as SGHVS and CDR2 as FQNEAQ. The CDR3 loop spans 16 amino acids. V lost 5 bases to trimming and J lost 0 bases; unmatched junction nucleotides: 7. The CDR3 sequence is CASSVTRGASTDTQYF. CDR3 sequence (DNA): TGTGCCAGCAGCGTAACGCGGGGGGCTAGCACAGATACGCAGTATTTT.

This chain joins TRBV2 and TRBJ2-3, with 8 bases that match TRBD1. The CDR3 runs to 15 residues. Germline V CDR1 and CDR2: SNHLY, FYNNEI. The V segment lost 6 bases and the J segment 4 bases; nucleotides outside the gene matches: 9. The CDR3 loop reads CASSISRGLADTQYF. The CDR3 bases are TGTGCCAGCAGCATCTCCAGGGGGCTGGCAGATACGCAGTATTTT. Full variable domain (outside the CDR3, taken from reference TRBV2 and TRBJ2-3): EPEVTQTPSHQVTQMGQEVILRCVPISNHLYFYWYRQILGQKVEFLVSFYNNEISEKSEIFDDQFSVERPDGSNFTLKIRSTKLEDSAMYFCASSISRGLADTQYFGPGTRLTVL.

CDR3 DNA: TGTGCCAGCAGCCTACGGTTAGCGGGGCAAGAGACCCAGTACTTC. It yields the protein CASSLRLAGQETQYF. The chain carries TRBV2 and TRBJ2-5, with TRBD2 matching 8 bases. Germline loops: CDR1 SNHLY, CDR2 FYNNEI. Trimming took 6 bases from V and 2 from J; bases not matched to a gene: 8. This CDR3 is built from 15 residues.

The V gene is TRBV25-1, the J gene TRBJ2-7; D is perhaps TRBD2 (6 bases). Trimming removed 5 bases from V and 3 bases from J, with 11 bases in between. CDR1 and CDR2 (germline): MGHDK, SYGVNS. CDR3 size: 13 residues. The chain's CDR3 is CASSLGLNYEQYF. CDR3 sequence (DNA): TGTGCCAGCAGTCTGGGACTGAACTACGAGCAGTACTTC.

This chain connects TRBV5-6 to TRBJ1-1; D is unresolved. The V end lost 4 bases, the J end lost 0 bases, and 13 bases lay between the germline ends. Germline CDR1 SGHDT, CDR2 YYEEEE. This CDR3 is 15 amino acids long. The CDR3 loop reads CASSLPTSVNTEAFF. CDR3 sequence (DNA): TGTGCCAGCAGCCTACCGACATCCGTGAACACTGAAGCTTTCTTT.

The chain employs TRBV5-1 and TRBJ2-3; TRBD1 is a possible D gene (5 bases). Trimming pared 4 bases from V and 5 bases from J, leaving 17 bases between. This CDR3 contains 15 residues. Germline loops: CDR1 SGHRS, CDR2 YFSETQ. DNA for the CDR3: TGCGCCAGCAGCAAAGAAACAGGCCTGGGAGATACGCAGTATTTT. This codes for CASSKETGLGDTQYF.

The chain joins TRBV30 to TRBJ2-3; 10 bases fit TRBD2. Germline CDR1 GTSNPN, CDR2 SVGIG (reference sequence). With 0 bases clipped from V and 6 bases from J, the junction kept 9 bases outside the gene matches. There are 16 residues in the CDR3. CDR3 sequence: CAWSVLPLAGADTQYF. DNA for the CDR3: TGTGCCTGGAGTGTACTCCCCCTAGCGGGAGCGGATACGCAGTATTTT.

This chain links TRBV7-2 with TRBJ2-5; maybe TRBD1 (5 bases). V lost 2 bases to trimming and J lost 5 bases, with 15 bases between them. The CDR3 is 15 residues long. Germline CDR1 reads SGHTA; CDR2 reads FQGNSA. The CDR3 DNA reads as TGTGCCAGCAGCTTATCGCAGGGAATGGTGGAGACCCAGTACTTC. It is translated as CASSLSQGMVETQYF.

The rearrangement uses TRBV5-6 and TRBJ2-5; D gene unclear. Trimming took 1 base from V and 6 from J, leaving 10 bases between them. This CDR3 region has 13 residues. The germline gives CDR1 SGHDT, CDR2 YYEEEE. CDR3 amino acids: CASSLIGGKTQYF. The DNA for the CDR3 is TGTGCCAGCAGCTTGATCGGCGGAAAGACCCAGTACTTC.